What follows are 21 T cell receptor beta chains derived from one specimen sequenced in a study of blood T cell repertoires in COVID-19. Produced via immunoSEQ multiplex PCR; TCRdb's table is partial and in-frame only. The sample shows approximately 300,000 clones, 88% of them seen only once. Sequencing was carried out using peripheral blood. Receptor source: a woman aged 25 to 45 with COVID-19, enrolled during active disease.

The CDR3 DNA reads as TGTGCCAGCACTACTCCTGGGGCCAACGTCCTGACTTTC. Its protein product is CASTTPGANVLTF. The V call is TRBV28, the J call TRBJ2-6; no clear D. The CDR3 consists of 13 residues. V gave up 7 bases and J gave up 2 bases, with 6 bases separating them. Germline loops: CDR1 MDHEN, CDR2 SYDVKM. Full variable domain (outside the CDR3, taken from reference TRBV28 and TRBJ2-6): DVKVTQSSRYLVKRTGEKVFLECVQDMDHENMFWYRQDPGLGLRLIYFSYDVKMKEKGDIPEGYSVSREKKERFSLILESASTNQTSMYLCASTTPGANVLTFGAGSRLTVL.

The chain recombines TRBV24-1 with TRBJ2-2; D is possibly TRBD2 (7 bases). Trimming took 7 bases from V and 3 from J, leaving 17 bases between them. The CDR3 has 16 amino acids. CDR1 and CDR2 from the germline V gene are KGHDR and SFDVKD. In DNA, the CDR3 is TGTGCCACCAGCAGCCTCCGGGGGGCCTACACCGGGGAGCTGTTTTTT. This translates into CATSSLRGAYTGELFF.

The CDR3 is CASSPTGGRETQYF. CDR3 DNA: TGTGCCAGCAGTCCAACAGGGGGCAGGGAGACCCAGTACTTC. J is TRBJ2-5 and V is TRBV7-2, with 9 bases matching TRBD1. The CDR3 is made up of 14 amino acids. The germline gives CDR1 SGHTA, CDR2 FQGNSA. Trimming took 6 bases from V and 5 from J; bases not matched to a gene: 7.

The chain links TRBV28 to TRBJ1-6; maybe TRBD1 (5 bases). This CDR3 comprises 13 residues. Germline CDR1 reads MDHEN; CDR2 reads SYDVKM. V dropped 6 bases and J dropped 11 bases, with 14 bases sitting between them. As DNA, the CDR3 is TGTGCCAGCAGCATCCCCGGGGGGACACCCCTCCACTTT. Translating it yields CASSIPGGTPLHF.

In its sample, this clone was seen a few times. The V gene is TRBV14, the J gene TRBJ2-7; D is undetermined. The CDR3 runs to 12 residues. CDR1 is SGHDN and CDR2 is FVKESK in the germline V gene. The V gene lost 1 base and the J gene lost 4 bases, with 5 bases spanning the gap. The CDR3 sequence: CASSQVGYEQYF. In DNA, the CDR3 is TGTGCCAGCAGCCAAGTCGGGTACGAGCAGTACTTC.

This clone was seen a handful of times. The rearrangement links TRBV5-1 to TRBJ1-1; D is unresolved. CDR3 size: 15 residues. Trimming shortened V by 3 bases and J by 0 bases, and 12 bases separated the two germline ends. Germline V gene data show CDR1 as SGHRS and CDR2 as YFSETQ. The CDR3 protein is CASSYGLTMNTEAFF. CDR3 in DNA: TGCGCCAGCAGCTATGGACTGACCATGAACACTGAAGCTTTCTTT. Combining the CDR3 with reference TRBV5-1 and TRBJ1-1 gives the whole variable domain KAGVTQTPRYLIKTRGQQVTLSCSPISGHRSVSWYQQTPGQGLQFLFEYFSETQRNKGNFPGRFSGRQFSNSRSEMNVSTLELGDSALYLCASSYGLTMNTEAFFGQGTRLTVV.

This clone was detected once. V usage is TRBV6-5 and J usage is TRBJ2-2; D unclear. The CDR3 is 13 residues long. V lost 7 bases and J lost 2, with 8 bases in between. Germline CDR1 and CDR2: MNHEY and SVGAGI. CDR3 residues: CASKIGNTGELFF. CDR3 nucleotides: TGTGCCAGCAAAATCGGTAACACCGGGGAGCTGTTTTTT.

The J gene is TRBJ2-7, the V gene TRBV12-1; TRBD2, the D gene given by the table, was not confirmed from the DNA. TRBV12-1 is described as a pseudogene. The CDR3 loop spans 14 amino acids. CDR3 sequence (DNA): TGTGCCAGCAGCCAACCTAGCGGCCCCTACGAGCAGTACTTC. Its translation: CASSQPSGPYEQYF.

The chain combines TRBV29-1 with TRBJ2-5; tentative D call: TRBD1 (5 bases). The V end was cut by 0 bases, the J end by 9 bases, with 14 bases between. The CDR3 covers 13 residues. Germline V gene lookup returns CDR1 SQVTM and CDR2 ANQGSEA. CDR3 residues: CSVEDRAGWAQYF. The CDR3 region has the DNA TGCAGCGTTGAAGACAGGGCCGGGTGGGCCCAGTACTTC.

V gene TRBV27 combines with J gene TRBJ2-1; D remains unclear. Deletions cut 6 bases from V and 4 bases from J, with 7 bases between. The CDR3 is 12 amino acids. Per the germline V gene, CDR1 is MNHEY and CDR2 is SMNVEV (reference sequence). The CDR3 sequence is CASSTQYNEQFF. DNA for the CDR3: TGTGCCAGCAGCACCCAGTACAATGAGCAGTTCTTC.

The count of this clone is one. The rearrangement links TRBV5-1 to TRBJ1-2, with D perhaps matching TRBD1 (5 bases). This CDR3 comprises 13 residues. V was clipped by 2 bases and J by 4 bases, with 9 bases between them. Germline lookup yields CDR1 SGHRS and CDR2 YFSETQ. CDR3 protein: CASSFPGGYGYTF. The CDR3 nucleotides read TGCGCCAGCAGCTTTCCGGGGGGCTATGGCTACACCTTC.

The chain is built from TRBV6-5 and TRBJ2-2, with 7 bases lining up with TRBD2. The CDR3 contains 14 residues. The germline gives CDR1 MNHEY, CDR2 SVGAGI. V was clipped by 5 bases and J by 8 bases; unmatched bases: 8. The DNA of the CDR3 is TGTGCCAGCAGTACAGCTAGCGGACCTGGGGAGCTGTTTTTT. This sequence encodes CASSTASGPGELFF.

The J gene is TRBJ1-6, the V gene TRBV3-1 (or the pseudogene TRBV3-2), with a weak D call TRBD1 (5 bases). Germline CDR1 LGHDT, CDR2 YNNKEL (reference sequence). The CDR3 totals 16 residues. The germline V and J ends were trimmed by 0 bases and 6 bases, with 12 bases remaining between them. The CDR3: CASSQDQGTGNSPLHF. The CDR3 DNA reads TGTGCCAGCAGCCAAGATCAGGGAACGGGTAATTCACCCCTCCACTTT.

A note on this clone: Within the sample, other DNA sequences also encode this same CDR3. The rearrangement joins TRBV27 to TRBJ2-2; 12 positions match TRBD1. Germline CDR1 MNHEY, CDR2 SMNVEV (reference sequence). The CDR3 runs to 14 residues. V lost 8 bases to trimming and J lost 7 bases; unmatched junction nucleotides: 5. The chain's CDR3 is CASRDRGLGGELFF. The CDR3 DNA follows: TGTGCCAGCCGGGACAGGGGGCTCGGCGGGGAGCTGTTTTTT.

V gene TRBV5-4 combines with J gene TRBJ2-7, with 11 bases identical to TRBD2. V trimming: 4 bases; J trimming: 1 base; junction bases outside the gene matches: 4. The CDR3 totals 15 residues. CDR1 SGHNT and CDR2 YYREEE come from the germline V gene (reference sequence). The CDR3 DNA reads TGTGCCAGCAGCGACGGGACTAGCGGTTCCTACGAGCAGTACTTC. Residues: CASSDGTSGSYEQYF.

The chain recombines TRBV28 with TRBJ2-4; 11 nucleotides line up with TRBD2. This CDR3 has 22 amino acids. CDR1 is MDHEN, CDR2 SYDVKM, per germline. The ends lost 5 bases at V and 0 bases at J; junction bases unmatched: 21. The CDR3: CASSDPGGRASGRYLAKNIQYF. CDR3 sequence (DNA): TGTGCCAGCAGTGACCCAGGGGGGCGGGCTAGCGGGAGGTACTTAGCCAAAAACATTCAGTACTTC.

The rearrangement uses TRBV9 and TRBJ2-7, with D unclear. From germline, CDR1 is SGDLS and CDR2 YYNGEE. The CDR3 totals 15 residues. V was cut by 0 bases and J by 0 bases, with 10 bases left in between. The DNA for the CDR3 is TGTGCCAGCAGCGTAGACCCACAGAGCTCCTACGAGCAGTACTTC. Amino acid sequence: CASSVDPQSSYEQYF. Drawing the rest from reference TRBV9 and TRBJ2-7, the complete variable domain is DSGVTQTPKHLITATGQRVTLRCSPRSGDLSVYWYQQSLDQGLQFLIQYYNGEERAKGNILERFSAQQFPDLHSELNLSSLELGDSALYFCASSVDPQSSYEQYFGPGTRLTVT.

The genes are TRBV7-9 and TRBJ2-7; the D is unclear. V lost 2 bases to trimming and J lost 5 bases, with 13 bases between them. Germline CDR1 and CDR2: SEHNR and FQNEAQ (reference sequence). The CDR3 has 14 residues. The CDR3 spells CASSLKGRGNEQYF. The DNA of the CDR3 is TGTGCCAGCAGCTTAAAAGGCAGAGGCAACGAGCAGTACTTC.

The genes are TRBV4-1 and TRBJ1-5; D is uncertain. The CDR3 spans 15 residues. Between the trimmed V and J ends, which lost 2 bases and 3 bases, there was a span of 11 bases. The germline CDR1 and CDR2 sequences are MGHRA and YSYEKL. The CDR3 sequence is CASSQIVGDNQPQHF. CDR3 nucleotides: TGCGCCAGCAGCCAAATAGTGGGAGACAATCAGCCCCAGCATTTT.

This rearrangement joins TRBV5-6 to TRBJ1-3; TRBD1 might be the D (6 bases). This CDR3 contains 16 residues. The V and J ends lost 6 bases and 0 bases respectively, with 16 bases between them. CDR1 and CDR2 (germline): SGHDT, YYEEEE. For the CDR3, the DNA is TGTGCCAGCACCTGGGGGCAGGCCAACTCTGGAAACACCATATATTTT. This sequence encodes CASTWGQANSGNTIYF. The variable domain in full, with the rest retrieved from reference TRBV5-6 and TRBJ1-3, is DAGVTQSPTHLIKTRGQQVTLRCSPKSGHDTVSWYQQALGQGPQFIFQYYEEEERQRGNFPDRFSGHQFPNYSSELNVNALLLGDSALYLCASTWGQANSGNTIYFGEGSWLTVV.

This chain links TRBV12-5 with TRBJ2-2; 7 bases are a match to TRBD1. CDR1 is LGHNT, CDR2 FRNRAP, per germline. The length of the CDR3 is 19 residues. The V segment lost 2 bases and the J segment 0 bases; nucleotides outside the gene matches: 12. This CDR3 reads CASGLISVRGYANTGELFF. In DNA, the CDR3 is TGTGCTAGTGGTTTGATTAGTGTCAGGGGGTATGCGAACACCGGGGAGCTGTTTTTT.